Listed below are T cell receptor beta chains from one sample, sequenced in a study of CD8+ T cells in alopecia areata. Sequencing used immunoSEQ multiplex PCR; TCRdb keeps in-frame clones, though not all of them. The sample yields some 130,000 clones, approximately 48% seen once. The input for sequencing was CD8+ T cells sorted from blood, taken at week 0. The receptor source for this set is a human donor with alopecia areata. Each CDR3 is given with its conserved first and last residue. The D gene is left open where the match is weak. Clone size is shown for a subset of rows, as once, few, many or a class of expanded clone.

abundance	d_gene	v_gene	j_gene	CDR3aa	CDR3nt
few	-	TRBV29-1	TRBJ1-1	CSVDLQGRGTEAFF	TGCAGCGTTGACCTACAGGGTAGGGGCACTGAAGCTTTCTTT
-	-	TRBV29-1	TRBJ2-4	CSVEHRDIQYF	TGCAGCGTTGAGCATCGGGACATTCAGTACTTC
few	-	TRBV18	TRBJ1-1	CASSPSEEIEAFF	TGTGCCAGCTCCCCCTCGGAGGAGATTGAAGCTTTCTTT
-	TRBD2	TRBV15	TRBJ2-1	CATSGGLADTYNEQFF	TGTGCCACCAGCGGGGGACTAGCCGATACCTACAATGAGCAGTTCTTC
few	-	TRBV11-2	TRBJ2-7	CASSLLPAREQYF	TGTGCCAGCAGCTTATTACCAGCCCGCGAGCAGTACTTC
few	-	TRBV6-5	TRBJ2-3	CASIAGDTQYF	TGTGCCAGCATTGCGGGGGATACGCAGTATTTT
-	-	TRBV5-6	TRBJ2-7	CASSLVRVSYEQYF	TGTGCCAGCAGCTTGGTCCGAGTTTCCTACGAGCAGTACTTC
-	-	TRBV7-9	TRBJ1-2	CASSFGTSNYGYTF	TGTGCCAGCAGCTTCGGGACATCTAACTATGGCTACACCTTC
few	-	TRBV13	TRBJ2-7	CASSIDRDEQYF	TGTGCCAGCAGCATAGACCGGGACGAGCAGTACTTC
-	TRBD1	TRBV10-3	TRBJ1-2	CAISGGQDNYGYTF	TGTGCCATCAGTGGTGGACAGGACAACTATGGCTACACCTTC
once	TRBD1	TRBV4-2	TRBJ2-1	CASSHRQGWEQFF	TGTGCCAGCAGCCACCGACAGGGATGGGAGCAGTTCTTC
-	-	TRBV6-5	TRBJ1-1	CASSWTLMNTEAFF	TGTGCCAGCAGTTGGACTCTCATGAACACTGAAGCTTTCTTT
-	-	TRBV12-5	TRBJ2-5	CASGLVRSRDQETQYF	TGTGCTAGTGGTTTGGTAAGGAGCAGGGACCAAGAGACCCAGTACTTC
-	-	TRBV7-9	TRBJ2-6	CASSSTLSGANVLTF	TGTGCCAGCAGTTCCACGCTGTCTGGGGCCAACGTCCTGACTTTC
few	-	TRBV19	TRBJ1-5	CASSNRDSNQPQHF	TGTGCCAGTAGCAACAGGGATAGCAATCAGCCCCAGCATTTT
few	TRBD1	TRBV29-1	TRBJ1-2	CSALVDRDLFRGYTF	TGCAGTGCTCTGGTTGACAGGGACCTCTTTCGGGGCTACACCTTC
-	-	TRBV30	TRBJ2-1	CAWSVIADNEQFF	TGTGCCTGGAGTGTAATAGCGGACAATGAGCAGTTCTTC
few	-	TRBV7-9	TRBJ1-1	CASSQSQEAFF	TGTGCCAGCAGCCAGTCCCAGGAAGCTTTCTTT
few	-	TRBV19	TRBJ2-7	CASSSRDLYEQYF	TGTGCCAGTAGTAGCCGGGACCTTTACGAGCAGTACTTC
few	-	TRBV7-9	TRBJ1-2	CASSLRDGDRAIGYTF	TGTGCCAGCAGCTTGAGGGATGGCGACAGAGCTATTGGCTACACCTTC
-	-	TRBV13	TRBJ2-7	CASSLGNEQYF	TGTGCCAGCAGCTTGGGGAACGAGCAGTACTTC
few	TRBD2	TRBV29-1	TRBJ2-7	CSVEDETSVAYEQYF	TGCAGCGTTGAAGATGAGACTAGCGTGGCCTACGAGCAGTACTTC
-	-	TRBV7-9	TRBJ2-7	CASSPRTYEQYF	TGTGCCAGCAGCCCGAGGACATACGAGCAGTACTTC
-	-	TRBV30	TRBJ2-2	CAWETGQNTGELFF	TGTGCCTGGGAGACCGGACAGAACACCGGGGAGCTGTTTTTT
-	-	TRBV5-1	TRBJ1-4	CASSVDRRVEKLFF	TGCGCCAGCAGCGTCGACAGGAGAGTTGAAAAACTGTTTTTT
-	TRBD1	TRBV5-6	TRBJ1-1	CASSWGTGSNTEAFF	TGTGCCAGCAGCTGGGGGACAGGCTCGAACACTGAAGCTTTCTTT
-	-	TRBV6-5	TRBJ2-2	CASSSLGELFF	TGTGCCAGCAGTAGTTTGGGGGAGCTGTTTTTT
few	TRBD1	TRBV10-3	TRBJ1-5	CAISEPEETGIDQPQHF	TGTGCCATCAGTGAGCCCGAGGAGACAGGGATTGATCAGCCCCAGCATTTT
-	TRBD1	TRBV29-1	TRBJ1-4	CSVEDRGQGMEKLFF	TGCAGCGTTGAAGACCGGGGACAGGGAATGGAAAAACTGTTTTTT
-	-	TRBV5-6	TRBJ1-1	CASSLEIALPEAFF	TGTGCCAGCAGCTTGGAAATCGCCCTCCCTGAAGCTTTCTTT
few	TRBD1	TRBV12-5	TRBJ2-1	CASGLWPGGYNEQFF	TGTGCTAGTGGTTTGTGGCCAGGGGGCTACAATGAGCAGTTCTTC
-	-	TRBV5-1	TRBJ1-1	CASSLASVTEAFF	TGCGCCAGCAGCTTGGCGTCTGTCACTGAAGCTTTCTTT
few	-	TRBV7-9	TRBJ1-1	CASSSDLAEAFF	TGTGCCAGCAGCTCTGATTTGGCTGAAGCTTTCTTT
once	TRBD2	TRBV27	TRBJ2-7	CASSLGLAGEQYF	TGTGCCAGCAGTTTAGGGCTAGCGGGGGAGCAGTACTTC
-	TRBD1	TRBV6-5	TRBJ1-1	CASRGTANTEAFF	TGTGCCAGCAGGGGGACAGCGAACACTGAAGCTTTCTTT
few	-	TRBV4-1	TRBJ1-1	CASSQDGPEAFF	TGCGCCAGCAGCCAAGATGGCCCTGAAGCTTTCTTT
-	-	TRBV29-1	TRBJ2-3	CSVVSGPLTDTQYF	TGCAGCGTTGTTAGCGGACCCCTCACAGATACGCAGTATTTT
few	-	TRBV27	TRBJ2-2	CASSLWSGNTGELFF	TGTGCCAGCAGTTTATGGTCGGGGAACACCGGGGAGCTGTTTTTT
few	-	TRBV29-1	TRBJ2-3	CSVEGMGEGEATDTQYF	TGCAGCGTTGAAGGGATGGGCGAGGGGGAAGCGACAGATACGCAGTATTTT
-	-	TRBV7-9	TRBJ1-1	CATDGQLRTEAFF	TGTGCCACCGACGGACAGTTGAGGACTGAAGCTTTCTTT
-	TRBD1	TRBV4-1	TRBJ2-5	CASSQAVGQVETQYF	TGCGCCAGCAGCCAAGCTGTGGGACAGGTCGAGACCCAGTACTTC
-	-	TRBV7-7	TRBJ1-1	CASSLGRNTEAFF	TGTGCTAGCAGCTTAGGAAGGAACACTGAAGCTTTCTTT
-	-	TRBV5-8	TRBJ2-7	CASSYEQYF	TGTGCCAGCAGCTACGAGCAGTACTTC
-	-	TRBV12-5	TRBJ2-7	CASGSGRTDRTLSYEQYF	TGTGCTAGTGGTTCAGGACGGACAGACAGGACCCTCTCCTACGAGCAGTACTTC
-	-	TRBV7-3	TRBJ1-2	CATSSSGGYGYTF	-
many	-	TRBV5-1	TRBJ1-1	CASSLTTGYEAFF	TGCGCCAGCAGCCTGACTACAGGGTACGAAGCTTTCTTT
-	TRBD1	TRBV29-1	TRBJ2-5	CSARPGQGHQETQYF	TGCAGCGCCAGACCGGGACAGGGTCACCAAGAGACCCAGTACTTC
few	-	TRBV2	TRBJ2-5	CASSDAGPSETQYF	TGTGCCAGCAGTGATGCAGGACCGTCCGAGACCCAGTACTTC
-	-	TRBV5-1	TRBJ2-1	CASSVGRRASGEQFF	TGCGCCAGCAGCGTTGGACGGCGGGCGTCGGGTGAGCAGTTCTTC
few	-	TRBV6-5	TRBJ2-2	CASTPGGYPPGELFF	TGTGCCAGCACCCCTGGAGGGTATCCCCCCGGGGAGCTGTTTTTT
few	TRBD2	TRBV11-2	TRBJ2-2	CASSRGAGTGELFF	TGTGCCAGCAGCCGGGGAGCGGGAACCGGGGAGCTGTTTTTT
-	TRBD1	TRBV4-1	TRBJ1-5	CASSPHPGQGGSNQPQHF	TGCGCCAGCAGCCCTCACCCCGGACAGGGGGGAAGCAATCAGCCCCAGCATTTT
few	TRBD1	TRBV29-1	TRBJ2-7	CSVIGTDIYEQYF	TGCAGCGTAATTGGGACAGACATCTACGAGCAGTACTTC
-	TRBD2	TRBV27	TRBJ2-1	CASSLGGGTSGNNEQFF	TGTGCCAGCAGTTTAGGGGGCGGGACTAGCGGAAACAATGAGCAGTTCTTC
once	TRBD1	TRBV29-1	TRBJ2-5	CSVEGGTGEWETQYF	TGCAGCGTCGAAGGGGGGACAGGGGAGTGGGAGACCCAGTACTTC
once	-	TRBV7-2	TRBJ1-6	CASSLTNNSPLHF	TGTGCCAGCAGCTTAACCAATAATTCACCCCTCCACTTT
-	TRBD1	TRBV19	TRBJ1-1	CASTNRGTEAFF	TGTGCCAGTACAAACAGGGGCACTGAAGCTTTCTTT
-	-	TRBV7-8	TRBJ1-2	CASSSGQPNYGYTF	TGTGCCAGCAGCTCCGGACAGCCTAACTATGGCTACACCTTC
-	-	TRBV30	TRBJ2-4	CAWDGSDIQYF	TGTGCCTGGGACGGATCGGACATTCAGTACTTC
-	-	TRBV5-1	TRBJ2-7	CASSFGDYEQYF	TGCGCCAGCAGCTTCGGGGACTACGAGCAGTACTTC